These 5 T cell receptor beta chains were sequenced from one sample in a study of PD-1 blockade in classical Hodgkin lymphoma (TCRdb year 2020). The library was made by the immunoSEQ multiplex PCR assay. TCRdb limited this immuneACCESS table to in-frame rearrangements with V and J called. A share of clones is missing; checked studies link under half to unresolved V genes, and the rest is unexplained. The sample contains 14,000 or so clones, roughly 80% of them found a single time. Together, the top ten hold about 20% of the sample. In the paper's terms, the time point label means: cycle 1 day 1 (C1D1), immediately before nivolumab initiation. Every trial patient had relapsed following autologous stem cell transplantation, and prior brentuximab vedotin exposure was what differed among cohorts A, B and C. The source was peripheral blood mononuclear cells (PBMCs), collected at baseline. The receptors originated from a human donor with classical Hodgkin lymphoma.

The V gene is TRBV5-1, the J gene TRBJ2-3; TRBD1 aligns across 9 bases. The CDR3 totals 15 residues. After removal of 4 bases from V and 3 bases from J, the junction contained 6 bases not matched to a gene. Germline V gene data show CDR1 as SGHRS and CDR2 as YFSETQ. The CDR3: CASSIQGAITDTQYF. DNA for the CDR3: TGCGCCAGCAGCATACAGGGGGCGATAACAGATACGCAGTATTTT.

The chain links TRBV28 to TRBJ1-2, with D possibly being TRBD1 (6 bases). This CDR3 spans 13 amino acids. Trimming shortened V by 4 bases and J by 7 bases, and 13 bases separated the two germline ends. Germline CDR1 reads MDHEN; CDR2 reads SYDVKM. The CDR3 loop is CASSWTVSAGYTF. In nucleotides, the CDR3 is TGTGCCAGCAGTTGGACAGTTTCTGCTGGCTACACCTTC.

The chain couples TRBV9 to TRBJ1-1, with 12 bases aligning to TRBD1. CDR1 and CDR2 (germline): SGDLS, YYNGEE. V was clipped by 3 bases and J by 3 bases; unmatched bases: 6. The CDR3 runs 16 residues. The CDR3 nucleotides read TGTGCCAGCAGCGACCGGGACAGGGGGCCACACACTGAAGCTTTCTTT. Its protein is CASSDRDRGPHTEAFF.

The chain uses TRBV7-9 and TRBJ1-1, with D unresolved. The V end was cut by 5 bases, the J end by 1 base, with 8 bases between. The CDR3 runs 13 residues. The germline V gene encodes CDR1 SEHNR and CDR2 FQNEAQ (reference sequence). The CDR3 spells CASSRLQNTEAFF. CDR3 coding DNA: TGTGCCAGCAGCAGACTCCAGAACACTGAAGCTTTCTTT. Supplemented by reference TRBV7-9 and TRBJ1-1, the full variable domain reads DTGVSQNPRHKITKRGQNVTFRCDPISEHNRLYWYRQTLGQGPEFLTYFQNEAQLEKSRLLSDRFSAERPKGSFSTLEIQRTEQGDSAMYLCASSRLQNTEAFFGQGTRLTVV.

The chain recombines TRBV27 with TRBJ2-2; 10 bases match TRBD1. The germline gives CDR1 MNHEY, CDR2 SMNVEV (reference sequence). The CDR3 runs to 18 residues. J was trimmed by 7 bases and V by 3 bases; bases with no gene match: 14. The CDR3 DNA is TGTGCCAGCAGTTTTCTACCTCCGACAGGGGGCGGCGGCGGGGAGCTGTTTTTT. Translating it yields CASSFLPPTGGGGGELFF.